The clone carrying this TCR beta chain was observed a few times. The antigen is not known. This sample stems from a study of early T cells in non-severe SARS-CoV-2 infection. Findings and limits, study-wide: VDJdb matching, biased toward anti-spike CD8 responses, missed private and CD4 specificities.

Attachment of unique molecular identifiers to individual cDNA molecules was performed. TCRdb re-analysed the 5' RACE reads in MiXCR, keeping a single row per CDR3 protein. The table has approximately 120,000 distinct CDR3 sequences, more than 12% seen once; the top ten hold just over 20%. V gave up 9 bases and J gave up 1 base, with 10 bases separating them. This CDR3 region has 13 residues. This TCR was recovered from an adult who was a healthcare worker with PCR-confirmed SARS-CoV-2 infection or an uninfected control (not recorded which). The chain carries TRBV12-3 or TRBV12-4 and TRBJ1-3; D call uncertain. The specimen sequenced was whole blood. DNA for the CDR3: TGTGCCAGTCTCGTCCCGTCTGGAAACACCATATATTTT. It translates to CASLVPSGNTIYF.